The entry below gives a single T cell receptor beta chain sequence along with its context. The specificity of this receptor is unknown. The sample holds no much larger clone one base away, and base qualities are not on file. Patients with a history of autoimmune disease or receiving systemic immunosuppression were excluded from the trial. Peripheral blood for TCR sequencing was collected from all dose cohorts at baseline, on cycle 4 day 1, and on cycle 7 day 1. The samples were taken from a phase I, first-in-human, multicenter, open-label dose-escalation trial of ivuxolimab. Adults with locally advanced or metastatic head and neck squamous cell, hepatocellular, melanoma or renal cell carcinoma were enrolled in the trial. Before TCR sequencing, CD4+ T cells and CD8+ T cells were sorted from peripheral blood as separate populations. Genomic DNA was isolated from the sorted cells so that the TCRbeta CDR3 region could be sequenced. The immunoSEQ Assay was used for sequencing of TCRbeta CDR3 regions. TCRdb retrieved this table from immuneACCESS and kept in-frame rearrangements only. Not all clones are present; in checked studies, unresolved V genes account for under half, and no reason is known for the remainder. This sample lists around 31,000 clones; roughly nine tenths were detected once. Roughly 40% of the sample is in the top ten clones.

The germline V gene encodes CDR1 MGHRA and CDR2 YSYEKL. The CDR3, cysteine through phenylalanine, is 14 amino acids long. Only the CDR3 DNA is retained, 42 bases long and in frame from the first base. The V end loses 3 bases and the J end loses 2 bases, and a stretch of 10 bases separates them. This sample was taken from a study of OX40 agonist ivuxolimab in advanced cancers. Notes on the research overall: Ivuxolimab was a fully human IgG2 agonistic monoclonal antibody targeting the costimulatory receptor OX40 (CD134). Intravenous ivuxolimab was administered to patients every 2 weeks at six dose levels: 0.01, 0.1, 0.3, 1.5, 3 and 10 mg/kg. Among the approximately 50 dose-escalation patients, some 19 had hepatocellular carcinoma, around 15 melanoma, 9 renal cell carcinoma and 9 head and neck cancer. In the dose-escalation cohort, about four fifths of patients were male, and the mean age was around 60 years with a range of about 20 to 90. Prior anti-PD-1, anti-PD-L1 or anti-CTLA-4 therapy was permitted, and 30% to 50% of dose-escalation patients had received checkpoint inhibitors. Partial responses were achieved by three dose-escalation patients, of whom one had hepatocellular carcinoma and two had cutaneous melanoma. Peripheral TCRbeta sequencing aimed to test whether ivuxolimab altered TCR sequence diversity and caused clonal T-cell expansion. The paper covers the monotherapy dose-escalation part of the phase I ivuxolimab trial, which included N ≈ 54 patients.

What the research found in general, with its limitations: At doses of 0.1 to 3.0 mg/kg, clonal expansion of both CD4+ and CD8+ blood T cells was observed from baseline to week 6. The antigen specificity of the clonally expanded peripheral T cells was not determined. On average, CD8+ T cells showed more expanded clones than CD4+ T cells after ivuxolimab. Partial responders in the 0.1-3.0 mg/kg groups had among the lowest normalized peripheral clonal expansion, especially among CD8+ T cells. Low levels of normalized T-cell clonal expansion were also seen in some patients who did not respond.

The sequence links TRBV4-1 to TRBJ1-1; a tentative D call is TRBD1 (6 bases match). This sequence was found in an adult with an advanced solid tumor such as melanoma, head and neck, liver or kidney cancer. Here the sequenced sample was CD4+ or CD8+ T cells sorted from blood, taken in a trial of the OX40 agonist ivuxolimab. The encoded CDR3 is CASSHTGTNTEAFF. Read as DNA, the sequence is TGCGCCAGCAGCCACACAGGGACCAACACTGAAGCTTTCTTT.